The present T cell receptor (beta chain) was sequenced within a study of cytomegalovirus exposure and HLA in healthy donors. Trimming took 5 bases from V and 3 from J; bases not matched to a gene: 4. CDR1 is SGHAT, CDR2 FQNNGV, per germline. The CDR3 consists of 14 residues. 13 Jbeta primers and 60 Vbeta primers were used for the PCR. Libraries were prepared by immunoSEQ multiplex PCR; TCRdb keeps only in-frame clonotypes and omits some of them. The data contain 74,000 or so clones, 70% to 80% of them seen just once; the ten biggest clones take up approximately 3%. The study's findings and limits: Data from an earlier analysis indicated that most TCR beta V segments were productive either about 90% or about 30% of the time. Accurate prediction of HLA-A and HLA-B alleles (for most subjects) was reportedly achieved from TCR beta sequences. CMV antigen specificity was confirmed in vitro for a few CMV-associated chains.

This clone has just one count. The antigen is not known. The source of this sequence is a man over 45 in good health and CMV-seropositive. This chain connects TRBV11-2 to TRBJ2-3, with 8 bases aligning to TRBD2. The sequencing sample was made of PBMCs. The CDR3 here is CASSRTSPTDTQYF. The CDR3 region has the DNA TGTGCCAGCAGCCGGACTAGCCCAACAGATACGCAGTATTTT.